The 25 T cell receptor beta chains given below trace back to one sample, sequenced in a study of neurological immune-mediated disorders. MiXCR, run by TCRdb on the 5' RACE reads, gives a single entry per CDR3 protein. Among over 60,000 distinct CDR3 sequences listed, 4.5% to 5.5% were seen once. What was sequenced was PBMCs. These TCRs come from a woman in her sixties or seventies with multiple sclerosis.

As for this clonotype: The junction and the germline gene differ at one end; a read error may be behind it. The genes are TRBV20-1 and TRBJ1-5, with 8 nucleotides matching TRBD1. The CDR3 length is 18 residues. Germline CDR1 and CDR2: DFQATT and SNEGSKA (reference sequence). The CDR3 sequence is CSARDNRGQGWGNKTQNF. The CDR3 nucleotides are TGCAGTGCTAGAGATAATCGTGGACAGGGTTGGGGCAATAAGACCCAGAATTTT.

In this sample, this clonotype turned up many times. The chain carries TRBV5-1 and TRBJ2-7, with 7 bases lining up with TRBD2. Germline CDR1 SGHRS, CDR2 YFSETQ. The V gene end was trimmed by 0 bases and the J gene end by 5 bases; junction bases not matched to a gene: 5. This CDR3 spans 14 amino acids. The CDR3 nucleotides read TGCGCCAGCAGCTTGGAACTAGCGTCCCACGAGCAGTACTTC. This translates into CASSLELASHEQYF.

CDR3 nucleotide sequence: TGTGCCAGCAGCGCATTCGGCCGGGCCCCAGTCGGCACTGAAGCTTTCTTT. Translating it yields CASSAFGRAPVGTEAFF. The chain uses TRBV7-9 and TRBJ1-1; D call uncertain. In germline, CDR1 is SEHNR, CDR2 FQNEAQ (reference sequence). This CDR3 has 17 residues. Trimming cost V 5 bases and J 4 bases, with 23 bases left between them.

Points on this clonotype: With a much larger clone just one base away, this may be a read error. V gene TRBV5-1 combines with J gene TRBJ1-1; 8 nucleotides align to TRBD1. Germline V gene data show CDR1 as SGHRS and CDR2 as YFSETQ. V shed 4 bases and J 3 bases; nucleotides not matched to a gene: 11. The CDR3 runs to 16 residues. The CDR3 spells CASSPPGQGRYTEAFF. The CDR3 DNA reads as TGCGCCAGCAGCCCACCCGGACAGGGCCGGTACACTGAAGCTTTCTTT.

This clonotype was seen at least ten times. The chain is built from TRBV12-3 or TRBV12-4 and TRBJ1-1; D is ambiguous. Trimming shortened V by 6 bases and J by 1 base, and 18 bases separated the two germline ends. The CDR3 consists of 16 residues. CDR3 protein: CASRRTPGGGNTEAFF. Here the CDR3 DNA reads TGTGCCAGCAGGCGGACCCCTGGCGGAGGGAACACTGAAGCTTTCTTT.

This clonotype was counted ten times or more. CDR3 in DNA: TGTGCCAGCAGCTCCCGCTTTTGGAGGACTAGCGATAACACCGGGGAGCTGTTTTTT. Protein product: CASSSRFWRTSDNTGELFF. The V and J genes are TRBV7-2 and TRBJ2-2; 9 nucleotides line up with TRBD2. The CDR3 is made up of 19 amino acids. CDR1 SGHTA and CDR2 FQGNSA come from the germline V gene. V lost 4 bases, J lost 2 bases, and 14 bases stayed unmatched.

The table lists this clonotype with many counts. This CDR3 is CASSQGGAGGTEAFF. In nucleotides, the CDR3 is TGTGCCAGCAGCCAAGGCGGGGCAGGGGGCACTGAAGCTTTCTTT. The chain has TRBV3-1 and TRBJ1-1; 7 bases match TRBD1. Trimming at V came to 1 base and at J to 4 bases, leaving 6 bases not matched to a gene. The CDR3 sequence is 15 residues long. Looked up from germline, CDR1 is LGHDT and CDR2 is YNNKEL (reference sequence).

The table lists this clonotype with many counts. This chain connects TRBV7-2 to TRBJ2-5, with a weak D call TRBD2 (5 bases). CDR3 length equals 14 residues. Germline assignment: CDR1 SGHTA and CDR2 FQGNSA. V was pared by 0 bases and J by 5 bases, with 10 bases between. The CDR3 reads CASSLAGARETQYF. The CDR3 DNA is TGTGCCAGCAGCTTAGCGGGAGCGCGCGAGACCCAGTACTTC.

This clonotype was found many times. The genes are TRBV6-5 and TRBJ1-5; 9 bases agree with TRBD1. V lost 10 bases and J lost 4; bases outside the gene matches: 8. The germline V gene has CDR1 MNHEY and CDR2 SVGAGI. The CDR3 length is 14 residues. This chain's CDR3 is CATADRGGNQPQHF. The CDR3 DNA reads TGTGCCACCGCGGACAGGGGAGGAAATCAGCCCCAGCATTTT.

This clonotype was seen at least ten times. The chain employs TRBV5-1 and TRBJ2-5; D call uncertain. Germline-derived CDR1 and CDR2 are SGHRS and YFSETQ. The CDR3 is 13 amino acids. V lost 3 bases and J lost 4, with 10 bases in between. As DNA, the CDR3 is TGCGCCAGCAGCTCTCAAAGTAGAGAGACCCAGTACTTC. Translation gives CASSSQSRETQYF.

This clonotype was seen many times. The chain combines TRBV12-3 or TRBV12-4 with TRBJ2-5; D remains ambiguous. The CDR3 runs to 13 residues. Deletions cut 4 bases from V and 7 bases from J, with 13 bases between. CDR3: CASSSPAAGTQYF. The CDR3 nucleotides read TGTGCCAGCAGTTCCCCTGCCGCTGGGACCCAGTACTTC.

The V and J genes are TRBV10-3 and TRBJ1-2; tentatively, D is TRBD1 (6 bases). The V gene's germline CDR1 is ENHRY and CDR2 SYGVKD. V lost 7 bases to trimming and J lost 7 bases, with 13 bases between them. The CDR3 contains 12 residues. The CDR3 DNA reads as TGTGCCATCAATTCAGGGGACCCTGGCTACACCTTC. Protein sequence: CAINSGDPGYTF.

Many counts were recorded for this clonotype. The CDR3 here is CASSIYEQYF. CDR3 nucleotide sequence: TGTGCCAGCAGTATCTACGAGCAGTACTTC. The rearrangement joins TRBV9 to TRBJ2-7; D gene ambiguous. V lost 5 bases to trimming and J lost 3 bases, with 3 bases between them. The germline V gene encodes CDR1 SGDLS and CDR2 YYNGEE. CDR3 length equals 10 residues.

This clonotype was counted ten times or more. The chain links TRBV20-1 to TRBJ2-1; possible D gene TRBD2, 6 bases. V lost 5 bases and J lost 4, with 15 bases in between. Looked up from germline, CDR1 is DFQATT and CDR2 is SNEGSKA (reference sequence). This CDR3 comprises 14 residues. This CDR3 reads CSAGTLGGYNEQFF. CDR3 nucleotides: TGCAGTGCTGGGACTTTGGGCGGATACAATGAGCAGTTCTTC.

The V and J genes are TRBV5-1 and TRBJ2-5; D gene unclear. Germline V gives CDR1 SGHRS, CDR2 YFSETQ. This CDR3 is 13 amino acids long. Trimming pared 2 bases from V and 2 bases from J, leaving 7 bases between. CDR3 region: CASSFRRQETQYF. The CDR3 DNA reads TGCGCCAGCAGCTTCAGGCGGCAAGAGACCCAGTACTTC.

This clonotype was seen a few times. Germline and junction disagree at one end, which may indicate a read error. This sequence joins TRBV4-2 and TRBJ2-7; D is possibly TRBD2 (6 bases). CDR3 length: 14 residues. Germline V gene data show CDR1 as LGHNA and CDR2 as YNFKEQ. CDR3 nucleotides: TGTGCCAGCAGCCACCTAGCGCCAGCCGGCGAGCACTACTTC. Amino acids: CASSHLAPAGEHYF.

This clonotype was counted at least ten times. V and J are TRBV10-3 and TRBJ2-1, with 12 bases identical to TRBD2. Per the germline V gene, CDR1 is ENHRY and CDR2 is SYGVKD. Trimming at V came to 4 bases and at J to 7 bases, leaving 8 bases not matched to a gene. The CDR3 totals 16 residues. CDR3 coding DNA: TGTGCCATCAGTGGGGGGGCCGGGACTAGCGGGAATGAGCAGTTCTTC. Protein: CAISGGAGTSGNEQFF.

This clonotype was recorded at least ten times. This rearrangement joins TRBV5-1 to TRBJ2-1; D ambiguous. V was clipped by 4 bases and J by 1 base, with 12 bases between them. CDR1 SGHRS and CDR2 YFSETQ come from the germline V gene. The CDR3 contains 15 residues. The CDR3 bases are TGCGCCAGCAGCGGTGAGCAGGTTTCCTACAATGAGCAGTTCTTC. It encodes CASSGEQVSYNEQFF.

This clonotype is classed as medium-sized. The chain joins TRBV29-1 to TRBJ2-3; D gene ambiguous. The CDR3 length is 11 residues. The ends were cut back, 6 bases at V and 2 bases at J, with 6 bases in the middle. Germline loops: CDR1 SQVTM, CDR2 ANQGSEA. CDR3 residues: CSVDHTDTQYF. The CDR3 DNA reads as TGCAGCGTAGACCACACAGATACGCAGTATTTT.

This clonotype was recorded many times. The chain couples TRBV12-5 to TRBJ2-1; the D gene is possibly TRBD2 (6 bases). Trimming took 0 bases from V and 9 from J, leaving 18 bases between them. The CDR3 sequence is 16 residues long. Germline assignment: CDR1 LGHNT and CDR2 FRNRAP. This CDR3 is CASGLVLGGGGGEQFF. CDR3 DNA: TGTGCTAGTGGTTTGGTACTTGGGGGAGGTGGGGGTGAGCAGTTCTTC. The full variable domain, its missing parts supplied by reference TRBV12-5 and TRBJ2-1, is DARVTQTPRHKVTEMGQEVTMRCQPILGHNTVFWYRQTMMQGLELLAYFRNRAPLDDSGMPKDRFSAEMPDATLATLKIQPSEPRDSAVYFCASGLVLGGGGGEQFFGPGTRLTVL.

At least ten counts were recorded for this clonotype. The chain is built from TRBV20-1 and TRBJ2-1, with a possible D match to TRBD2 (7 bases). Germline V lookup: CDR1 DFQATT, CDR2 SNEGSKA (reference sequence). This CDR3 spans 13 amino acids. V was trimmed by 5 bases and J by 3 bases, leaving 11 bases between them. CDR3 bases: TGCAGTGCTCGAGCGGGACACTACAATGAGCAGTTCTTC. Amino acids: CSARAGHYNEQFF.

This clonotype was seen more than once but under ten times. V usage is TRBV5-1 and J usage is TRBJ2-2, with 9 bases identical to TRBD1. CDR3 length: 16 amino acids. Germline V gene lookup returns CDR1 SGHRS and CDR2 YFSETQ. V trimming: 3 bases; J trimming: 1 base; junction bases outside the gene matches: 4. In nucleotides, the CDR3 is TGCGCCAGCAGCTGGTCGGGACAGGGGAACACCGGGGAGCTGTTTTTT. Protein: CASSWSGQGNTGELFF.

This clonotype was seen many times. The rearrangement links TRBV20-1 to TRBJ1-2, with 8 bases matching TRBD1. Germline CDR1 DFQATT, CDR2 SNEGSKA (reference sequence). The CDR3 has 15 amino acids. V shed 3 bases, J shed 1 base, and the junction held 7 bases outside the gene matches. CDR3 region: CSASAGGASNYGYTF. The CDR3 DNA reads as TGCAGTGCTAGTGCAGGGGGCGCAAGTAACTATGGCTACACCTTC.

This clonotype was seen at least ten times. V gene TRBV20-1 combines with J gene TRBJ1-1, with 7 positions matching TRBD1. The CDR3 extends over 12 amino acids. V trimming: 4 bases; J trimming: 5 bases; junction bases outside the gene matches: 4. The V gene's germline CDR1 is DFQATT and CDR2 SNEGSKA (reference sequence). For the CDR3, the DNA is TGCAGTGCTAAGGGGGCTTGGACTGAAGCTTTCTTT. Translation gives CSAKGAWTEAFF.

This clonotype was recorded at least ten times. The V and J genes are TRBV20-1 and TRBJ1-5; D gene unclear. V dropped 4 bases and J dropped 6 bases, with 10 bases sitting between them. The CDR3 loop spans 12 amino acids. Germline CDR1 DFQATT, CDR2 SNEGSKA (reference sequence). Here the CDR3 reads CSATGDTQPQHF. The CDR3 region has the DNA TGCAGTGCTACAGGAGATACTCAGCCCCAGCATTTT.